This T cell receptor beta chain was identified during a study of blood T cell repertoires in COVID-19. In the study overall: PBMCs, B-cell-depleted T cells, or T cells were the source of the cDNA or gDNA that made up the material.

The CDR3 is 14 amino acids. The germline gives CDR1 SGHDN, CDR2 FVKESK. Between the trimmed V and J ends, which lost 1 base and 7 bases, there was a span of 14 bases. Original data processing: From reference gene primer amplification, estimates of nucleated cell counts were derived. The method was immunoSEQ multiplex PCR; TCRdb's version includes in-frame clones alone and lacks a portion of them. The DNA was the basis for D and trimming; V, J and clone size are from that table. The repertoire holds about 410,000 clones, with 75% to 90% as singletons. In this sample, this clone turned up once. This chain connects TRBV14 to TRBJ2-7; unclear D gene. The source of this sequence is a woman between 40 and 50 years old with COVID-19, enrolled during active disease. Sequencing used peripheral blood. CDR3 sequence (DNA): TGTGCCAGCAGCCAAGTCGAGGTGGCATGGGAGCAGTACTTC. Its protein is CASSQVEVAWEQYF.